Described below is a single TCR beta chain sequence and its context. Its target is unknown. Produced via immunoSEQ multiplex PCR; TCRdb's table is partial and in-frame only. The sample yields 150,000 to 200,000 clones, approximately 92% seen once. The CDR3 runs to 13 residues. The entry originates in a study of T cell responses to AZD1222 COVID-19 vaccine. General observations from the study: Distributed over spike, vaccine-associated CD4 TCRs predominated at 160-218 and 743-854.

This TCR derives from an adult in good health. J is TRBJ1-5 and V is TRBV21-1; the table names TRBD1, a call not compared with the DNA. TRBV21-1 is termed a pseudogene. Sequences were derived from peripheral blood, sampled on day 0 of AZD1222 vaccination. CDR3 protein: CASTAGYNQPQHF. CDR3 in DNA: TGTGCCAGCACTGCAGGGTACAATCAGCCCCAGCATTTT.